This TCR beta chain was retrieved from a study of shared clonotypes between healthy human individuals. Findings and caveats of the study: Enrolling few donors narrowed the genetic and exposure-history diversity that was represented.

All donors qualified as healthy HIV-negative adults and had experienced no recent acute infections or vaccinations. Splitting the CD4+ cells yielded a CD45RA+ naive subset and a CD45RA-negative memory subset. As concerns this clone: The target antigen is unknown.

The table came from immunoSEQ multiplex PCR; TCRdb's copy has only in-frame clones and leaves some out. The sample includes about 510,000 clones, less than 96% seen only once; the top ten take approximately 0.06%. The sample consisted of naive CD4+ T cells sorted from blood. The subset here: CD45RA+ positively selected. The TCR comes from a woman under 40 in good health.

CDR3: CASSTGLAGSNEQFF. The CDR3 DNA sequence: TGTGCCAGCAGCACGGGACTAGCGGGTAGCAATGAGCAGTTCTTC. The gene calls are TRBV9 and TRBJ2-1; 12 bases fit TRBD2. Germline values: CDR1 SGDLS, CDR2 YYNGEE. The CDR3 is 15 residues long. V gave up 4 bases and J gave up 6 bases; unmatched junction bases: 5.